This TCR beta chain was identified during a study of human T cells and chemical hapten exposure. For the study at large: Patients' scalps got diphenylcyclopropenone weekly throughout the roughly 25-week study.

The time point is: pre-sensitization, week 0. Indicated treatment: therapeutic diphenylcyclopropenone sensitization with weekly scalp DPC. Points on this clonotype: The target antigen is unknown.

Study-wide results and limits: In comparison with controls, expanded TCRs gave rise to a significantly larger number of large CDR3 similarity clusters.

This CDR3 region has 13 residues. Trimming took off 5 bases at V and 2 bases at J, with 6 bases between the two ends. Looked up from germline, CDR1 is MNHEY and CDR2 is SVGEGT. TCRdb passed the RACE reads through MiXCR, listing each CDR3 protein once. The top ten clones hold roughly 3.1% of a sample with 120,000 or so distinct CDR3 sequences, approximately 15% of them seen once. The clonotype originates from a woman aged 18-29 years with alopecia areata. Some clones in this sample may be carry-over from other donors' samples. The J gene is TRBJ2-2, the V gene TRBV6-2 or TRBV6-3; D not certain. Source: whole blood, taken in connection with sensitization to the hapten diphenylcyclopropenone (DPC). This CDR3 reads CASSGTNTGELFF. CDR3 nucleotides: TGTGCCAGCAGTGGAACCAACACCGGGGAGCTGTTTTTT.